The TCR beta chain described here comes from a study of T-cell reconstitution after alpha-beta-depleted transplantation in children. Study-wide findings and caveats: Several hundred expanded graft clones reportedly were the source of alpha-beta T cells about two months after transplant. One year post-transplant, T-cell counts and diversity were largely derived from T cells produced anew.

This clonotype was counted many times. Its target is unknown. As it was prepared, the TCRbeta library received unique molecular identifiers. TCRdb redid the calling of the PCR reads with MiXCR, one entry per CDR3 protein. This sample has 200,000 to 250,000 distinct CDR3 sequences, with roughly 7.7% found just once. The sequence was obtained from a male patient under 18 who had a stem cell transplant for acute lymphoblastic leukemia, so the T cells may come from the graft donor. Sample: PBMCs, mostly from graft donor cells, taken 180 days after TCRalphabeta/CD19-depleted stem cell transplant.

The CDR3 nucleotides read TGTGCCAGCAGCCGGGACAGGGCCCTCTCCTACGAGCAGTACTTC. Amino acids: CASSRDRALSYEQYF. The chain carries TRBV7-2 and TRBJ2-7; TRBD1 matches 9 bases. V dropped 5 bases and J dropped 0; count of bases not matched to a gene: 5. Per the germline V gene, CDR1 is SGHTA and CDR2 is FQGNSA. This CDR3 has 15 amino acids.